This T cell receptor (beta chain) emerged from a study of T cell repertoires in cytomegalovirus infection. As for the study in general: Carrying CMV and the relevant HLA type showed in public TCR beta signatures. Study findings and constraints: HLA-C-restricted CMV-specific TCR beta clonotypes were dominant in the ex vivo response. The cumulative frequency of public TCR beta families distinguished individuals who carried CMV together with the relevant HLA.

TCRdb reprocessed the reads with MiXCR, giving one entry per CDR3 protein. The sample lists a few hundred thousand distinct CDR3 sequences; about 18% were seen once. Points on this clonotype: Its antigen is unknown.

J was trimmed by 6 bases and V by 6 bases; bases with no gene match: 9. Looked up from germline, CDR1 is ENHRY and CDR2 is SYGVKD. This CDR3 comprises 14 residues. The TCR sequence derives from a human donor in good health (CMV status not recorded). Some clones in this sample may be carry-over from other donors' samples. The chain links TRBV10-3 to TRBJ2-7, with 9 bases aligning to TRBD1. The source material was CD8+ T cells from PBMCs. The CDR3 bases are TGTGCCATCAGAGTCGGGGACAGGGCTCTCGAGCAGTACTTC. Translation: CAIRVGDRALEQYF.